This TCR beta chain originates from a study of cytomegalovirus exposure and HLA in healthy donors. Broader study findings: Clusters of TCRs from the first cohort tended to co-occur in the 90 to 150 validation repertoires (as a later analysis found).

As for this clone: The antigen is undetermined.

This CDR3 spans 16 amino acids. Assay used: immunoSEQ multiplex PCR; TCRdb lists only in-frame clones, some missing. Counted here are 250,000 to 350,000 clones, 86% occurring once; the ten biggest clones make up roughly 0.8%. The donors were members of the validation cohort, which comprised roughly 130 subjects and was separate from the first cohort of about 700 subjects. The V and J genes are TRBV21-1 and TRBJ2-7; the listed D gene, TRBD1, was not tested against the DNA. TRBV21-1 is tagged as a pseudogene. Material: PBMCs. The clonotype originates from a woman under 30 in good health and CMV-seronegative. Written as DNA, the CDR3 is TGTGCCAGCATCCCGCGTGACACAGGAGCTCCCTACGAGCAGTACTTC. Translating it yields CASIPRDTGAPYEQYF.